The 21 T cell receptor beta chains listed next were all sequenced from one sample in a study of CD8 T cells in Susac syndrome (dated by TCRdb to the late 2010s). The library came from the immunoSEQ multiplex PCR assay. RNA was extracted using the RNeasy kit, and roughly 0.5 to 1 microgram was reverse transcribed with random hexamers. The public reads were run again by TCRdb, first through fastp at Q25 and then through MiXCR, and only productive beta chains were kept. Each entry merges the rows of one CDR3 protein and shows their most common DNA and genes. The sample table holds some 200,000 distinct CDR3 sequences, of which 91% were seen once. The top ten clones comprise approximately 0.09% of the sample. The specimen sequenced was CD4+ T cells from PBMCs. The source is a human donor with Susac syndrome.

The chain has TRBV4-1 and TRBJ2-7; TRBD2 matches at 9 bases. The CDR3 is made up of 15 amino acids. Germline CDR1 is MGHRA and CDR2 is YSYEKL. After removal of 0 bases from V and 6 bases from J, the junction contained 6 bases not matched to a gene. CDR3 nucleotide sequence: TGCGCCAGCAGCCAAGATCTAGCGGGACCGGGCGAGCAGTACTTC. Protein: CASSQDLAGPGEQYF.

The chain uses TRBV28 and TRBJ2-7, with a weak D call TRBD2 (6 bases). CDR1 and CDR2 from the germline V gene are MDHEN and SYDVKM. CDR3 length equals 12 residues. V dropped 2 bases and J dropped 13 bases, with 15 bases sitting between them. This chain's CDR3 is CASSLEGRWGYF. CDR3 in DNA: TGTGCCAGCAGTTTAGAAGGGAGGTGGGGCTACTTC.

The chain recombines TRBV20-1 with TRBJ2-7; 8 nucleotides match TRBD1. The germline gives CDR1 DFQATT, CDR2 SNEGSKA (reference sequence). The length of the CDR3 is 13 residues. CDR3 in DNA: TGCAGGGCCGAGACAGGGGATCTATACGAGCAGTACTTC. Protein product: CRAETGDLYEQYF.

This chain links TRBV14 with TRBJ2-4, with D perhaps TRBD2 (6 bases). V was clipped by 4 bases and J by 4 bases, with 11 bases between them. Germline assignment: CDR1 SGHDN and CDR2 FVKESK. The CDR3 length is 14 residues. CDR3 nucleotide sequence: TGTGCCAGCAGCCCGGAGCGGGTGAAAAACATTCAGTACTTC. It encodes CASSPERVKNIQYF.

The gene calls are TRBV5-4 and TRBJ2-2; D ambiguous. The CDR3 extends over 14 amino acids. Trimming removed 6 bases from V and 4 bases from J, with 13 bases in between. Germline V gene lookup returns CDR1 SGHNT and CDR2 YYREEE (reference sequence). CDR3 amino acids: CASKKGHTTGELFF. CDR3 coding DNA: TGTGCCAGCAAAAAAGGCCATACCACCGGGGAGCTGTTTTTT.

This rearrangement joins TRBV19 to TRBJ2-5, with D possibly matching TRBD2 (6 bases). This CDR3 region has 15 residues. The germline V and J ends were trimmed by 7 bases and 5 bases, with 20 bases remaining between them. Germline V CDR1 and CDR2: LNHDA, SQIVND (reference sequence). Written as DNA, the CDR3 is TGTGCCAGTACCTTGACCGGCGGGGTACGGGAGACCCAGTACTTC. This sequence encodes CASTLTGGVRETQYF.

The V gene is TRBV9, the J gene TRBJ2-7; TRBD2 might be the D (6 bases). From germline, CDR1 is SGDLS and CDR2 YYNGEE. The CDR3 length is 16 residues. Trimming pared 2 bases from V and 5 bases from J, leaving 20 bases between. CDR3 amino acids: CASSVDGTWGDDEQYF. In nucleotides, the CDR3 is TGTGCCAGCAGCGTCGACGGGACCTGGGGGGACGACGAGCAGTACTTC.

V gene TRBV9 combines with J gene TRBJ2-5; D might be TRBD2 (5 bases). The CDR3 is 14 residues long. CDR1 SGDLS and CDR2 YYNGEE come from the germline V gene. The V end lost 0 bases, the J end lost 4 bases, and 10 bases lay between the germline ends. DNA for the CDR3: TGTGCCAGCAGCGTAGCCGGGGTCGGAGAGACCCAGTACTTC. Protein sequence: CASSVAGVGETQYF.

About this clonotype itself: The CDR3 carries no conserved terminal phenylalanine or tryptophan, so it likely arises from a read error. This rearrangement joins TRBV6-2 or TRBV6-3 to TRBJ2-4; D is unclear. Trimming pared 6 bases from V and 5 bases from J, leaving 11 bases between. The germline V gene has CDR1 MNHEY and CDR2 SVGEGT. The CDR3 covers 13 residues. The chain's CDR3 is CASRENGQNIQYS. Written as DNA, the CDR3 is TGTGCCAGCAGGGAGAACGGTCAAAACATTCAGTACTCC.

The CDR3: CASSLTGPRFYEQYF. The DNA for the CDR3 is TGTGCCAGCAGCTTGACGGGACCGAGATTCTACGAGCAGTACTTC. The chain has TRBV7-2 and TRBJ2-7, with D possibly being TRBD1 or TRBD2 (5 bases each). The CDR3 length is 15 residues. Germline assignment: CDR1 SGHTA and CDR2 FQGNSA. Trimming removed 3 bases from V and 3 bases from J, with 15 bases in between.

V usage is TRBV5-1 and J usage is TRBJ2-7; D is undetermined. The CDR3 has 15 residues. The germline gives CDR1 SGHRS, CDR2 YFSETQ. Trimming removed 0 bases at V and 2 bases at J, with 12 bases between. CDR3 loop: CASSLAHFPTYEQYF. The CDR3 DNA sequence: TGCGCCAGCAGCTTGGCGCACTTCCCGACCTACGAGCAGTACTTC.

The chain joins TRBV7-9 to TRBJ1-4; D is possibly TRBD1 (5 bases). The CDR3 loop spans 15 amino acids. The germline CDR1 and CDR2 sequences are SEHNR and FQNEAQ (reference sequence). Trimming pared 4 bases from V and 0 bases from J, leaving 9 bases between. CDR3 nucleotides: TGTGCCAGCAGCTCCGGGACCTCAACTAATGAAAAACTGTTTTTT. Its translation is CASSSGTSTNEKLFF. The variable domain in full, completed from reference TRBV7-9 and TRBJ1-4, reads DTGVSQNPRHKITKRGQNVTFRCDPISEHNRLYWYRQTLGQGPEFLTYFQNEAQLEKSRLLSDRFSAERPKGSFSTLEIQRTEQGDSAMYLCASSSGTSTNEKLFFGSGTQLSVL.

This chain links TRBV6-4 with TRBJ2-2; D might be TRBD1 (5 bases). Trimming stripped 6 bases from V and 4 bases from J, with 12 bases between. The CDR3 extends over 14 amino acids. CDR1 and CDR2 from the germline V gene are MRHNA and SNTAGT. The CDR3 protein is CASRVTTGTGELFF. The CDR3 coding sequence is TGTGCCAGCAGAGTCACCACAGGCACCGGGGAGCTGTTTTTT.

V and J are TRBV11-1 and TRBJ2-7; D is unclear. This CDR3 contains 11 residues. Trimming pared 5 bases from V and 4 bases from J, leaving 6 bases between. Germline V gives CDR1 SGHAT, CDR2 FQDESV (reference sequence). The CDR3 loop reads CASSQEYEQYF. The DNA of the CDR3 is TGTGCCAGCAGCCAGGAATACGAGCAGTACTTC.

The chain combines TRBV4-2 with TRBJ1-5; D uncertain. Trimming left V 0 bases short and J 4 bases short, with 7 bases between. This CDR3 has 14 amino acids. From germline, CDR1 is LGHNA and CDR2 YNFKEQ. The CDR3 sequence: CASSQDGRNQPQHF. Written as DNA, the CDR3 is TGTGCCAGCAGCCAAGATGGTCGGAATCAGCCCCAGCATTTT.

The gene calls are TRBV7-9 and TRBJ1-1; D uncertain. This CDR3 has 14 residues. Germline loops: CDR1 SEHNR, CDR2 FQNEAQ (reference sequence). Trimming took 1 base from V and 3 from J, leaving 9 bases between them. CDR3 DNA sequence: TGTGCCAGCAGCTTAGAAACTAGGGACACTGAAGCTTTCTTT. Translated, it gives CASSLETRDTEAFF. Variable domain in full (rest from reference TRBV7-9 and TRBJ1-1): DTGVSQNPRHKITKRGQNVTFRCDPISEHNRLYWYRQTLGQGPEFLTYFQNEAQLEKSRLLSDRFSAERPKGSFSTLEIQRTEQGDSAMYLCASSLETRDTEAFFGQGTRLTVV.

The chain recombines TRBV5-6 with TRBJ2-7, with a tentative D call TRBD1 (6 bases). Trimming shortened V by 1 base and J by 6 bases, and 26 bases separated the two germline ends. CDR1 and CDR2 (germline): SGHDT, YYEEEE. The CDR3 spans 18 residues. CDR3 DNA sequence: TGTGCCAGCAGCTTGCAGAGGGGTAGGGGGTTTTACGCTGTCGAGCAGTACTTC. Protein: CASSLQRGRGFYAVEQYF.

Only a few counts were recorded for this clonotype. The rearrangement links TRBV6-2 or TRBV6-3 to TRBJ1-5; no firm D call. Germline V gene lookup returns CDR1 MNHEY and CDR2 SVGEGT. CDR3 length: 13 residues. The V end lost 5 bases, the J end lost 3 bases, and 8 bases lay between the germline ends. CDR3: CASSRRVNQPQHF. DNA for the CDR3: TGTGCCAGCAGTCGACGGGTCAATCAGCCCCAGCATTTT.

The chain joins TRBV6-1 to TRBJ2-5, with TRBD1 matching over 8 bases. Germline lookup yields CDR1 MNHNS and CDR2 SASEGT. The CDR3 spans 16 residues. Losses at the gene ends were 6 bases for V and 1 base for J; bases not matched to a gene: 10. CDR3 sequence (DNA): TGTGCCAGCAGCGATACTCGGACAGGGTTCCAAGAGACCCAGTACTTC. It encodes CASSDTRTGFQETQYF.

This chain connects TRBV21-1 to TRBJ2-7. TRBV21-1 corresponds to a pseudogene. The CDR3 sequence is 17 residues long. The CDR3 sequence: CASSNPKEAGDSYEQYF. CDR3 coding DNA: TGTGCCAGCAGCAACCCCAAAGAGGCAGGGGACTCCTACGAGCAGTACTTC.

The chain is built from TRBV18 and TRBJ2-3; maybe TRBD2 (6 bases). The CDR3 totals 13 residues. CDR1 and CDR2 (germline): KGHSH, LQKENI. Trimming stripped 4 bases from V and 5 bases from J, with 10 bases between. CDR3 loop: CASSHGSIDTQYF. CDR3 nucleotide sequence: TGTGCCAGCTCACACGGGAGTATAGATACGCAGTATTTT.